The clone carrying this T cell receptor delta chain was seen a handful of times. No antigen is known for it. The protein held in TCRdb is that of a much larger clone and does not match this DNA's translation at residue 6, likely because of a read error; the protein shown is translated from the DNA. The CDR3 is 19 residues long. Trimming took 0 bases from V and 1 from J; bases not matched to a gene: 16. CDR1 is GEAIGNYY and CDR2 is EKD in the germline V gene. This specimen belongs to a study of γδ T cells in repeated Plasmodium falciparum infection. Study-level results: Many TCRgamma sequences overlapped between individuals in stable Vgamma9/Vdelta2+ repertoires.

Vgamma9/Vdelta2+ and Vdelta2-negative gammadelta T cells were flow-sorted from PBMC for bulk sequencing. TCRdb fed the multiplex PCR reads to CATT. The sample has over 90,000 delta-chain clones, 0.95% to 1% seen once. The receptor was isolated from a pool of human donors (malaria-infected and uninfected, not separated). The specimen sequenced was gamma-delta T cells from blood. The rearrangement joins TRDV2 to TRDJ1, with 7 bases aligning to TRDD3. Here the J gene came from matching the DNA to germline, since TCRdb omits it. The CDR3 DNA sequence: TGTGCCTGTGACACCGACTCCATCGTGGGGGACGCTCCCACCGATAAACTCATCTTT. This codes for CACDTDSIVGDAPTDKLIF.